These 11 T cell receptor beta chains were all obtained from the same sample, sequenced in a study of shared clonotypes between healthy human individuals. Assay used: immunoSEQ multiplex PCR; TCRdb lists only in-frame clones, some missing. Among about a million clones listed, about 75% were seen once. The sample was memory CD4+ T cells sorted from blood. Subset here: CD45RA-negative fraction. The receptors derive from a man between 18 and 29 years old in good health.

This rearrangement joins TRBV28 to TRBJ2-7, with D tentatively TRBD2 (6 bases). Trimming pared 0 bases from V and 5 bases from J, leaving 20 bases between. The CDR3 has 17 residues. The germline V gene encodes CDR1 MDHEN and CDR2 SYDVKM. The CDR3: CASSLWGRVGGENEQYF. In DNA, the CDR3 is TGTGCCAGCAGTTTATGGGGTAGGGTCGGGGGTGAGAACGAGCAGTACTTC.

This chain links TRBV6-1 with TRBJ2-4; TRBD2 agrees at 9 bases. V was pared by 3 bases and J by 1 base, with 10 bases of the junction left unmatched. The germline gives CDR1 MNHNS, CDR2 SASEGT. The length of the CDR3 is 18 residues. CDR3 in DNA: TGTGCCAGCAGTGATTCTAGCGGGATTTTCGGGGCCAAAAACATTCAGTACTTC. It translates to CASSDSSGIFGAKNIQYF.

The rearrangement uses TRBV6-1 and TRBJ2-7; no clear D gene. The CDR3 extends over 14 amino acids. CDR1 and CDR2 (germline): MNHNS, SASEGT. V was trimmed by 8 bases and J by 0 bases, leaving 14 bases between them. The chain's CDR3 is CASGPRLSSYEQYF. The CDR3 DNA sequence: TGTGCCAGCGGTCCCCGGCTCTCCTCCTACGAGCAGTACTTC.

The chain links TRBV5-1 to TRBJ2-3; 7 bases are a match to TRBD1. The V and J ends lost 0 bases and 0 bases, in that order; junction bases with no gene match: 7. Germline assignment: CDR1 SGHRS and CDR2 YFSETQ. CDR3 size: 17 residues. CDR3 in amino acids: CASSLGQTGSSTDTQYF. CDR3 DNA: TGCGCCAGCAGCTTGGGACAGACAGGGTCTAGCACAGATACGCAGTATTTT.

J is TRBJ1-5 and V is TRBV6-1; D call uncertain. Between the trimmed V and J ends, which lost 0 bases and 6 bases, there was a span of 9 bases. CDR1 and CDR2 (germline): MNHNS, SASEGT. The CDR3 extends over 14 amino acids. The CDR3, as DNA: TGTGCCAGCAGTGAAGCAGGGTTTGGTCAGCCCCAGCATTTT. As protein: CASSEAGFGQPQHF.

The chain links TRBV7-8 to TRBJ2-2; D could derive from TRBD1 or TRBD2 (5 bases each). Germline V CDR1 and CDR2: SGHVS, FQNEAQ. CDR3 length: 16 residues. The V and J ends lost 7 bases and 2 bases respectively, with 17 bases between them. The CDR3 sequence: CASTKSRGDNTGELFF. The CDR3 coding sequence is TGTGCCAGCACCAAAAGTAGGGGAGATAACACCGGGGAGCTGTTTTTT.

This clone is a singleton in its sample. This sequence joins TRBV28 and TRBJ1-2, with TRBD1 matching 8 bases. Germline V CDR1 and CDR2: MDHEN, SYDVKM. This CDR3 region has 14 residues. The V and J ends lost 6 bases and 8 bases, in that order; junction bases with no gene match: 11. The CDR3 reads CASRFDRGLGGYTF. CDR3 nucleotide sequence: TGTGCCAGCAGATTCGACAGGGGCCTCGGCGGCTACACCTTC.

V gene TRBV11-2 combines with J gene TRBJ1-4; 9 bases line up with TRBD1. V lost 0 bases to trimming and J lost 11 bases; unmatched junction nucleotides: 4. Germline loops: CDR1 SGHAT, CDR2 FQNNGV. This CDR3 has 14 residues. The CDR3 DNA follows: TGTGCCAGCAGCTTAGATAGGACAGGGGAGAAACTGTTTTTT. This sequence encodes CASSLDRTGEKLFF.

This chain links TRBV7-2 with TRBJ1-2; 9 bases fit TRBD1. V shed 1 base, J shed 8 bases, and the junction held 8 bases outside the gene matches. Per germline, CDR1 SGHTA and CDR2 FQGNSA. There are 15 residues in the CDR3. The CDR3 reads CASSLDLQGAAGYTF. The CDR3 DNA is TGTGCCAGCAGCTTAGATTTACAGGGGGCGGCCGGCTACACCTTC.

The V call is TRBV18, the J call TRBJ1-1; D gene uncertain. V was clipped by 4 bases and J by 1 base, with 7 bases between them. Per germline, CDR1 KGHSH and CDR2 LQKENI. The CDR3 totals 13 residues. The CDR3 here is CASSQLTNTEAFF. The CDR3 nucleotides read TGTGCCAGCTCACAATTAACGAACACTGAAGCTTTCTTT.

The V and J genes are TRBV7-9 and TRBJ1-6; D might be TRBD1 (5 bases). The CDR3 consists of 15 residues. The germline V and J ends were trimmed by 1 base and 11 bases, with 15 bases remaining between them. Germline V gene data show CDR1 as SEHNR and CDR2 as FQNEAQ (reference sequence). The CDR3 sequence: CASSLDRDGAAPLHF. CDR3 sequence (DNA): TGTGCCAGCAGCTTAGATAGGGACGGGGCTGCACCCCTCCACTTT.